This paragraph covers one T cell receptor (beta chain) sequence. The entry originates in a study of blood T cell repertoires in COVID-19. Study-wide background: Acute and convalescent COVID-19 samples came from the United States, Italy and Spain. The analysed material was cDNA or gDNA that came from T cells, B-cell-depleted T cells, or PBMCs.

CDR3 length equals 14 residues. Germline V gene sequence: CDR1 MDHEN, CDR2 SYDVKM. V was shortened by 6 bases and J by 2 bases, with 14 bases between the two germline ends. Profiling relied on immunoSEQ multiplex PCR, and the TCRdb table lists in-frame clones only, not all of them. The sample has 95,000 to 100,000 clones; around 87% are singletons. Sequencing used peripheral blood. V usage is TRBV28 and J usage is TRBJ2-7; TRBD2 might be the D (5 bases). The receptor's source is a woman aged 25 to 39 with acute or convalescent COVID-19. The CDR3 DNA is TGTGCCAGCAGCCTTACCGGGGTCCCCTACGAGCAGTACTTC. Residues: CASSLTGVPYEQYF.